These 30 T cell receptor beta chains were all obtained from the same sample, sequenced in a study of tumor and adjacent non-tumor tissue in lung cancer. No cell sorting was done before RNA was extracted from the tissue. The normal lung tissue was taken more than 3 cm from the tumor edge. A modified ARM-PCR protocol with three rounds of nested PCR amplified TCRbeta. TCRdb independently ran MiXCR on the multiplex PCR reads; one entry per CDR3 protein. The data hold around 40,000 distinct CDR3 sequences, with more than 50% observed a single time. Sequencing was performed on distant non-tumor lung tissue. These receptors were collected from a man in his forties or fifties with non-small cell lung cancer.

Turning to this clonotype: This sequence may be a read error, since a much larger clone differs from it by one base. The genes are TRBV6-5 and TRBJ2-1; TRBD2 matches at 7 bases. Per the germline V gene, CDR1 is MNHEY and CDR2 is SVGAGI. This CDR3 is 13 amino acids long. The CDR3 loop is CASSNRAGNEQLF. In DNA, the CDR3 is TGTGCCAGCAGTAACCGAGCGGGGAATGAGCAGCTCTTC.

CDR3 sequence reads: CASSDPSGSEQFF. For the CDR3, the DNA is TGTGCCAGCAGTGATCCCTCAGGTAGTGAGCAGTTCTTC. The chain has TRBV2 and TRBJ2-1, with D unresolved. V lost 3 bases and J lost 9, with 12 bases in between. Germline V gives CDR1 SNHLY, CDR2 FYNNEI. The CDR3 length is 13 residues.

About this clonotype: At one end, the junction sequence differs from germline, possibly due to a read error. CDR3 DNA: TGTGTCAGCGGCTTAGCGGGGTGGCACACCTTC. Encoded protein: CVSGLAGWHTF. The V gene is TRBV7-8, the J gene TRBJ1-2; no clear D. The CDR3 runs to 11 residues. The germline V gene has CDR1 SGHVS and CDR2 FQNEAQ.

Concerning this clonotype itself: The junction differs from germline at one of its ends, possibly a read error. V usage is TRBV6-2 or TRBV6-3 and J usage is TRBJ2-1; 7 bases fit TRBD2. This CDR3 has 16 amino acids. CDR1 MNHEY and CDR2 SVGEGT come from the germline V gene. The CDR3 nucleotides are TGTGCCAGCAGTTACCCCGGGGGGAGCTCCTACAATGAGCAGTCCTTC. Its translation is CASSYPGGSSYNEQSF.

Comment on this clonotype: It is likely a read error, because the conserved phenylalanine at the end of the CDR3 is missing. The chain carries TRBV11-1 and TRBJ2-2; weak D call: TRBD2 (5 bases). The germline V gene encodes CDR1 SGHAT and CDR2 FQDESV (reference sequence). Trimming removed 5 bases at V and 8 bases at J, with 12 bases between. The CDR3 extends over 13 amino acids. The CDR3 sequence: CASSRGPEGELFS. The CDR3 DNA reads as TGTGCCAGCAGCCGGGGTCCAGAAGGGGAGCTGTTTTCT.

To note about this clonotype: A single base separates this from a much larger clone, so it may be a read error. V and J are TRBV2 and TRBJ2-7; D remains ambiguous. Trimming left V 4 bases short and J 5 bases short, with 9 bases between. The CDR3 is made up of 12 amino acids. The germline CDR1 and CDR2 sequences are SNHLY and FYNNEI. The CDR3 DNA sequence: TGTGCCAGCAGTGTATTTCCGGACGAGCAGTACTTC. It translates to CASSVFPDEQYF.

Of note for this clonotype: Mismatch with germline at one junction end may stem from a read error. The rearrangement uses TRBV11-2 and TRBJ1-4; tentatively, D is TRBD1 (6 bases). The CDR3 extends over 18 amino acids. Germline lookup yields CDR1 SGHAT and CDR2 FQNNGV. Written as DNA, the CDR3 is TGTGTCAGCAGTCAACCCGTTTGGGAACAGGGACTTAATGAAAAACTGTCTTTT. It codes for CVSSQPVWEQGLNEKLSF.

Remarks on this clonotype: In this CDR3 the conserved last residue, phenylalanine or tryptophan, is missing, so a read error is likely. The J gene is TRBJ2-7, the V gene TRBV4-2, with 7 bases lining up with TRBD2. The CDR3 runs 15 residues. The V gene's germline CDR1 is LGHNA and CDR2 YNFKEQ. V shed 0 bases and J 8 bases; nucleotides not matched to a gene: 10. The CDR3 region has the DNA TGTGCCAGCAGCCAAGACGGTGGAGCGGGACTCAAGCAGTACATC. Translating it yields CASSQDGGAGLKQYI.

About this clonotype itself: A much larger clone sits a single nucleotide away, making a read error possible. The chain links TRBV5-1 to TRBJ1-2; perhaps TRBD1 as D (6 bases). The CDR3 is 14 residues long. From germline, CDR1 is SGHRS and CDR2 YFSETQ. The CDR3 DNA sequence: TGCGCCAACAGCTTGGACAGCGGGGGGGACGGCTACACCTTC. Translated: CANSLDSGGDGYTF. Supplemented by reference TRBV5-1 and TRBJ1-2, the full variable domain reads KAGVTQTPRYLIKTRGQQVTLSCSPISGHRSVSWYQQTPGQGLQFLFEYFSETQRNKGNFPGRFSGRQFSNSRSEMNVSTLELGDSALYLCANSLDSGGDGYTFGSGTRLTVV.

In its sample, this clonotype was seen many times. V and J are TRBV5-6 and TRBJ2-7, with D unclear. The V end lost 0 bases, the J end lost 0 bases, and 13 bases lay between the germline ends. The CDR3 totals 16 residues. CDR1 SGHDT and CDR2 YYEEEE come from the germline V gene. CDR3 protein: CASSLEAGFTSYEQYF. The CDR3 DNA is TGTGCCAGCAGCTTGGAAGCAGGCTTTACCTCCTACGAGCAGTACTTC.

As for this clonotype: Likely a read error: the CDR3 ends without its conserved phenylalanine or tryptophan. This sequence joins TRBV6-6 and TRBJ1-2; D remains ambiguous. Looked up from germline, CDR1 is MNHNY and CDR2 is SVGAGI (reference sequence). V lost 6 bases and J lost 2, with 13 bases in between. This CDR3 has 14 residues. CDR3 sequence: CASRGQERNYGYTI. The CDR3 DNA sequence: TGTGCCAGCAGAGGGCAGGAGAGGAACTATGGCTACACCATC.

Worth noting for this clonotype: A read error may account for a junction end that differs from germline. This chain joins TRBV5-4 and TRBJ1-1; possible D gene TRBD1, 5 bases. CDR3 length: 14 amino acids. The germline gives CDR1 SGHNT, CDR2 YYREEE (reference sequence). For the CDR3, the DNA is TGTGACAGCAGCTTGGGAGGGGTGGTCACTGAAGCCTTCTTT. This translates into CDSSLGGVVTEAFF.

A note on this clonotype: The junction does not match germline at one end; this may be a read error. This sequence joins TRBV10-3 and TRBJ2-1, with a tentative D call TRBD1 (5 bases). The CDR3 spans 16 residues. Germline lookup yields CDR1 ENHRY and CDR2 SYGVKD. The CDR3 loop reads CAIIDNRPSSYHEQFF. CDR3 in DNA: TGTGCCATCATTGACAACAGGCCGAGCTCCTACCATGAGCAGTTCTTC.

Concerning this clonotype: At one end the junction does not follow the germline gene, possibly because of a read error. The chain has TRBV28 and TRBJ2-7; D assignment may be TRBD1 or TRBD2 (6 bases each). The CDR3 totals 14 residues. Germline-derived CDR1 and CDR2 are MDHEN and SYDVKM. CDR3 DNA: TGTGCCAGCAGTTTAGTCGGGGGCCCCTACGGGCAGTACTTC. Translation: CASSLVGGPYGQYF.

Concerning this clonotype: Because it lacks the conserved phenylalanine or tryptophan at the end, this CDR3 is likely a read error. J is TRBJ2-3 and V is TRBV5-6; no clear D. Germline V lookup: CDR1 SGHDT, CDR2 YYEEEE. There are 15 residues in the CDR3. The CDR3 coding sequence is TGCGCCAGTAGCTTTGAAGCAATGAATACAGATACGCAGTATTTG. Protein product: CASSFEAMNTDTQYL.

For this clonotype: This may stem from a read error, because a much larger clone lies one nucleotide away. The rearrangement joins TRBV13 to TRBJ1-3, with D perhaps TRBD1 (5 bases). The germline V gene has CDR1 PRHDT and CDR2 FYEKMQ (reference sequence). This CDR3 spans 15 amino acids. CDR3 bases: TGTGTCAGCAGCCCGGGACGGTCCTCTGGAAACACCATATATTTT. As protein: CVSSPGRSSGNTIYF.

This clonotype was detected only once. A much larger clone lies a single base off, so this may be a read error. The chain couples TRBV5-1 to TRBJ2-1, with TRBD1 identical over 8 bases. This CDR3 comprises 15 residues. CDR1 and CDR2 from the germline V gene are SGHRS and YFSETQ. The CDR3 coding sequence is TGCGCCAGCAGCAAGACAGGGGATGCCTACAATGTGCAGTTCTTC. Its protein product is CASSKTGDAYNVQFF. The whole variable domain, remainder taken from reference TRBV5-1 and TRBJ2-1, is KAGVTQTPRYLIKTRGQQVTLSCSPISGHRSVSWYQQTPGQGLQFLFEYFSETQRNKGNFPGRFSGRQFSNSRSEMNVSTLELGDSALYLCASSKTGDAYNVQFFGPGTRLTVL.

The chain employs TRBV24-1 and TRBJ2-2; tentatively, D is TRBD2 (6 bases). V was pared by 3 bases and J by 6 bases, with 19 bases between. Looked up from germline, CDR1 is KGHDR and CDR2 is SFDVKD. The CDR3 is 17 amino acids. The CDR3 protein is CATSDVGSSVNAGELFF. CDR3 DNA: TGTGCCACCAGTGATGTCGGATCTAGCGTCAACGCCGGGGAGCTGTTTTTT.

The chain links TRBV28 to TRBJ2-1; no reliable D call. V lost 6 bases to trimming and J lost 0 bases, with 9 bases between them. Germline CDR1 MDHEN, CDR2 SYDVKM. The CDR3 covers 14 residues. Written as DNA, the CDR3 is TGTGCCAGCAGGCCAAAGAGCTCCTACAATGAGCAGTTCTTC. Encoded protein: CASRPKSSYNEQFF.

In regard to this clonotype: Since no conserved phenylalanine or tryptophan closes the CDR3, a read error is the likely cause. The chain couples TRBV11-2 to TRBJ2-7, with TRBD1 matching 8 bases. This CDR3 is built from 15 residues. Germline CDR1 and CDR2: SGHAT and FQNNGV. In DNA, the CDR3 is TGTGTCAGCAGCTCAGGGACAGGTAGAGCCTACGAGCAGTACATC. As protein: CVSSSGTGRAYEQYI.

This chain uses TRBV6-5 with TRBJ2-4; D may be TRBD2 (5 bases). Looked up from germline, CDR1 is MNHEY and CDR2 is SVGAGI. This CDR3 has 13 amino acids. Deletions cut 4 bases from V and 16 bases from J, with 20 bases between. The CDR3 bases are TGTGCCAGCAGTTTAGGACTTAACTCCATTCGATACTTC. This sequence encodes CASSLGLNSIRYF.

About this clonotype: A single base separates this from a much larger clone, so it may be a read error. V is TRBV30 and J is TRBJ1-1; tentative D call: TRBD1 (6 bases). The CDR3 has 12 amino acids. V was pared by 3 bases and J by 4 bases, with 9 bases between. CDR1 and CDR2 (germline): GTSNPN, SVGIG (reference sequence). CDR3 nucleotides: TGTGCCTGGAGAAGGGGGAGCACTGAAGCTTTCTTT. This sequence encodes CAWRRGSTEAFF.

The gene calls are TRBV12-3 or TRBV12-4 and TRBJ1-2; D remains ambiguous. There are 12 residues in the CDR3. V lost 11 bases and J lost 6, with 16 bases in between. The CDR3 bases are TGTGCCCTTTTACACGGGCACCATGGCTACACCTTC. Amino acid sequence: CALLHGHHGYTF.

Worth noting for this clonotype: One end of the junction varies from germline; a read error may be responsible. The chain couples TRBV11-2 to TRBJ2-7; D unclear. The CDR3 contains 15 residues. The germline gives CDR1 SGHAT, CDR2 FQNNGV. The CDR3 region has the DNA TGTGCCAGCAGCTTAGGGGCAGGTAGAACCTATGAGCAGTACTTC. Translation gives CASSLGAGRTYEQYF.

Remarks on this clonotype: A much larger clone differs from this one at a single base, so this may be a read error. The chain is built from TRBV13 and TRBJ1-6; D perhaps matches TRBD1 (5 bases). Germline CDR1 reads PRHDT; CDR2 reads FYEKMQ (reference sequence). CDR3 length: 15 residues. CDR3 sequence: CANSFYGGPNSPLHF. The CDR3 DNA follows: TGTGCCAACAGCTTCTATGGGGGACCAAATTCACCCCTCCACTTT.

For this clonotype: This may stem from a read error, because a much larger clone lies one nucleotide away. V is TRBV20-1 and J is TRBJ2-7; D may be TRBD1 or TRBD2 (5 bases each). The length of the CDR3 is 12 residues. CDR1 is DFQATT and CDR2 is SNEGSKA in the germline V gene (reference sequence). V was cut by 3 bases and J by 5 bases, with 11 bases left in between. The CDR3 DNA is TGCAGTGCTAGGGGACCGACCCACGAGCAGTACTTC. Translating gives CSARGPTHEQYF.

J is TRBJ2-7 and V is TRBV6-5, with 13 bases fitting TRBD2. The CDR3 is 15 residues long. The germline V gene encodes CDR1 MNHEY and CDR2 SVGAGI. With V trimmed by 8 bases and J by 9 bases, 13 bases remained unmatched. The CDR3 nucleotides are TGTGCCAGCGGGCCACTAGCGGGGGGGCTCAACGCGCAGTACTTC. The encoded protein is CASGPLAGGLNAQYF.

Worth noting for this clonotype: One end of the junction does not line up with germline, which may come from a read error. The V call is TRBV11-1, the J call TRBJ2-6; 9 nucleotides line up with TRBD1. Germline loops: CDR1 SGHAT, CDR2 FQDESV (reference sequence). The CDR3 is made up of 18 amino acids. CDR3 DNA sequence: TGTGCCAGCAGCGAAGACAGGGGGTTGAGCTCTGGGGCCAACGTCCCGACATTC. Protein product: CASSEDRGLSSGANVPTF.

This clonotype was found many times. The chain combines TRBV5-1 with TRBJ1-2; 9 bases agree with TRBD1. Trimming at V came to 6 bases and at J to 6 bases, leaving 9 bases not matched to a gene. The V gene's germline CDR1 is SGHRS and CDR2 YFSETQ. The CDR3 is 14 residues long. The CDR3 coding sequence is TGCGCCAGCAACCCGGGACAGGGTCTGGATGGCTACACCTTC. Protein: CASNPGQGLDGYTF.

This chain links TRBV20-1 with TRBJ2-7, with a tentative D call TRBD2 (6 bases). The CDR3 covers 15 residues. The germline CDR1 and CDR2 sequences are DFQATT and SNEGSKA (reference sequence). The CDR3 spells CSAPSRVGGDGEQYF. The CDR3 DNA follows: TGCAGCGCGCCCTCGAGGGTGGGGGGAGATGGCGAGCAGTACTTC.